This entry is about one T cell receptor (beta chain). The antigen remains unidentified. PCR was performed a second time for 7 to 11 cycles using a sample-barcoded 5' primer and a J-beta primer mix. Every molecule of cDNA carried a tag from a template-switch adaptor with 12 random nucleotides. TCRdb re-called the 5' RACE reads with MiXCR, one entry per CDR3 protein. The sample has approximately 2,000,000 distinct CDR3 sequences, more than 35% seen once. The CDR3 contains 17 residues. V was clipped by 4 bases and J by 6 bases; unmatched bases: 13. The germline gives CDR1 MNHNS, CDR2 SASEGT. This entry comes from a study of blood T cells in healthy people across ages. Study findings and constraints: CMV status of donors was unknown, possibly confounding expanded clonotype changes. The lack of PBMC sorting stopped any conclusive naive versus antigen-experienced comparison.

The sequencing input was blood. The clonotype originates from a human donor in good health. The chain links TRBV6-1 to TRBJ2-1, with TRBD1 matching 9 bases. CDR3 sequence: CASSGSRDRAGGNEQFF. CDR3 nucleotides: TGTGCCAGCAGTGGGTCCCGGGACAGGGCCGGGGGCAATGAGCAGTTCTTC.